This T cell receptor beta chain was sequenced for a study of neoadjuvant nivolumab and ipilimumab in lung cancer. The repertoire was sequenced with immunoSEQ multiplex PCR; TCRdb's copy has only in-frame clones and lacks some. Among 26,000 or so clones listed, about 85% were seen once. Findings and caveats of the study: Pathologic regression was not significantly tied to TCR clonality.

The CDR3 runs 21 residues. V was trimmed by 7 bases and J by 0 bases, leaving 32 bases between them. Germline assignment: CDR1 ENHRY and CDR2 SYGVKD. As concerns this clone: The antigen remains unidentified.

The sample consisted of peripheral blood, taken before neoadjuvant nivolumab, alone or with ipilimumab. The rearrangement joins TRBV10-3 to TRBJ2-3, with D maybe TRBD1 (8 bases). The sequence was obtained from an adult with non-small cell lung cancer. The chain's CDR3 is CAITPTRLDREGVGSTDTQYF. CDR3 nucleotide sequence: TGTGCCATCACTCCGACCCGCTTGGACAGGGAGGGGGTCGGGAGCACAGATACGCAGTATTTT.